The entry below describes one T cell receptor beta chain. The antigen is unknown. This entry comes from a study of cytomegalovirus exposure and HLA in healthy donors. The PCR ran on 60 Vbeta and 13 Jbeta primers. Profiling relied on immunoSEQ multiplex PCR, and the TCRdb table lists in-frame clones only, not all of them. Here the sample spans some 150,000 clones, roughly 77% being singletons. Study results and limitations: Immune exposure information available was restricted to CMV serostatus. With high specificity and sensitivity, the classifier reportedly diagnosed cytomegalovirus status.

Germline trimming cut 5 bases from V and 7 bases from J; bases unmatched to any gene: 14. The CDR3 is made up of 16 amino acids. The V gene's germline CDR1 is LNHDA and CDR2 SQIVND (reference sequence). This TCR was recovered from a human donor in good health. The rearrangement links TRBV19 to TRBJ2-3; 8 bases align to TRBD2. Material: PBMCs. The CDR3 sequence is CASSPNGVAGINTQYF. The DNA for the CDR3 is TGTGCCAGTAGTCCCAACGGGGTAGCGGGGATAAATACGCAGTATTTT.